The source of this T cell receptor (beta chain) is a study of T cell repertoires in cytomegalovirus infection (dated by TCRdb to the late 2010s). Looking at the study overall: Recently identified HLA-C-restricted CMV epitopes, whose presentation resists viral immunomodulation, were targeted by peptide stimulations together with well-studied HLA-B-restricted epitopes. The HLA type of each donor mattered for the analysis, because public TCR beta signatures pointed to carriage of CMV infection along with the matching HLA type.

Paper-wide results and their limitations: The ex vivo response was dominated by HLA-C-restricted CMV-specific TCR beta clonotypes, which also provided the single most frequent clonotype in two of eight donors. In both this cohort and an independent 352-donor cohort, the cumulative frequency of public TCR beta family members distinguished carriers of CMV infection plus the relevant HLA type.

V is pared back by 6 bases and J by 6 bases, with 10 bases lying between the germline termini. CDR3 length: 12 amino acids, cysteine to phenylalanine. Only the CDR3 part of the read is kept: 36 bases, read in frame from the first base. Reading the germline V gene gives CDR1 SNHLY and CDR2 FYNNEI. The sample was run on an Illumina HiSeq 1500. Starting from the raw public reads, TCRdb applied fastp trimming at Q25, assembled clones with MiXCR and retained in-frame beta chains. A single entry per CDR3 protein holds the most common genes and DNA from its merged rows. This sample has some 310,000 distinct CDR3 sequences in its table, and 20% to 25% of those were observed once. The ten largest clonotypes hold roughly 14% of the sample. Interpreted using the paper, the treatment or condition label stands for: in vitro stimulation with specific CMV peptide epitopes to enrich CMV-specific T cells. A note on this clonotype: Its target antigen remains unknown. The input lacks base qualities; no much larger clone sits a single base away.

The chain was built from TRBV2 and TRBJ2-3; there is no confident call for the D gene. The sequencing here drew on cultured PBMCs, taken from culture after CMV antigen stimulation. This TCR came from a human donor in good health (CMV status not recorded). Some clones in this sample may be carry-over from other donors' samples. The DNA reads as follows: TGTGCCAGCAGCCACCCGTTCGATACGCAGTATTTT. This translates into CASSHPFDTQYF.